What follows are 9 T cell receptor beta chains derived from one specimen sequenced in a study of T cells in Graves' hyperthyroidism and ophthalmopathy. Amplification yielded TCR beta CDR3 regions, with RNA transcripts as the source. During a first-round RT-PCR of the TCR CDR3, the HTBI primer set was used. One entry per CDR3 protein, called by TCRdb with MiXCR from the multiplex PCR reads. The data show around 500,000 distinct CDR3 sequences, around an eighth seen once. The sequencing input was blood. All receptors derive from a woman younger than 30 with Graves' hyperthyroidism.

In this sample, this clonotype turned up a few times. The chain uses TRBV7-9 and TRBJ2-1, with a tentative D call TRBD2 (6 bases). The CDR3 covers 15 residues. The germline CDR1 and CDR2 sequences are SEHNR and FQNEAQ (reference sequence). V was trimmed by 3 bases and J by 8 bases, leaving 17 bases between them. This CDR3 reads CASSFGTPLEDEQFF. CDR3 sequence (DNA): TGTGCCAGCAGCTTCGGGACTCCCTTGGAAGATGAGCAGTTCTTC.

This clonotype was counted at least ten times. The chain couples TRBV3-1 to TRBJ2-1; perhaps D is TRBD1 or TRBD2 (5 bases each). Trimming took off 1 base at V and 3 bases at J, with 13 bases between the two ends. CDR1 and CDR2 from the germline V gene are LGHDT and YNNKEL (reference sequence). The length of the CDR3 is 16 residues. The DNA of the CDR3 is TGTGCCAGCAGCCAAGCAGGGAGACTATACTACAATGAGCAGTTCTTC. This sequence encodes CASSQAGRLYYNEQFF.

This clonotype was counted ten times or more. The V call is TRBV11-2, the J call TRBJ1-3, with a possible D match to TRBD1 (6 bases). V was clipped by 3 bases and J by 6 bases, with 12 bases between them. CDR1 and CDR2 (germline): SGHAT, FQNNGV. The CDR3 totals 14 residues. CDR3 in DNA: TGTGCCAGCAGCTTCGACAGGAGTGCAAACACCATATATTTT. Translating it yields CASSFDRSANTIYF.

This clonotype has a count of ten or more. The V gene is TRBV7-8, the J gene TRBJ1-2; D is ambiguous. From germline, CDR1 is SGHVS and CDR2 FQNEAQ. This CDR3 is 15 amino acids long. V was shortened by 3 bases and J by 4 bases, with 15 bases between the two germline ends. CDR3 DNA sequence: TGTGCCAGCAGCTTGTCAAGGGTGGATACCTATGGCTACACCTTC. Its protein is CASSLSRVDTYGYTF.

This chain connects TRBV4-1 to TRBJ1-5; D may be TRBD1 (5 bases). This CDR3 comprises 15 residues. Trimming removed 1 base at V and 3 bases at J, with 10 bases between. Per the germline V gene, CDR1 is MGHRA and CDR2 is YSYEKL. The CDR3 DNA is TGCGCCAGCAGCCAAGGGGGACTCACCAATCAGCCCCAGCATTTT. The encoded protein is CASSQGGLTNQPQHF.

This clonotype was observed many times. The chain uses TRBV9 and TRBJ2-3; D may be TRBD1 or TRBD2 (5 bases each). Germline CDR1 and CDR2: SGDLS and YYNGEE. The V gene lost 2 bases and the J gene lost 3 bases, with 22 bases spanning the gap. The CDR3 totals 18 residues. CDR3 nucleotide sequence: TGTGCCAGCAGCGTTTCCTTCCCCCGGGACGAGGGTACAGATACGCAGTATTTT. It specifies CASSVSFPRDEGTDTQYF.

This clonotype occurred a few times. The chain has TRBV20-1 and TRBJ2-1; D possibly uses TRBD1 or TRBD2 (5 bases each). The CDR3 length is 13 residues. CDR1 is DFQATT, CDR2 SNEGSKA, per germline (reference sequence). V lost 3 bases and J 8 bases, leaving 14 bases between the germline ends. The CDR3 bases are TGCAGTGCTAGGGCCCCACTGGGGGATGAGCAGTTCTTC. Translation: CSARAPLGDEQFF.

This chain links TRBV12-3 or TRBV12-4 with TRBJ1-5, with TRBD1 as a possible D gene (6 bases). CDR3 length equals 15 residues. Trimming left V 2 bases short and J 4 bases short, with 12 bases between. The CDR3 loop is CASSLRGAGNQPQHF. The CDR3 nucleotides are TGTGCCAGCAGTTTAAGGGGGGCAGGTAATCAGCCCCAGCATTTT.

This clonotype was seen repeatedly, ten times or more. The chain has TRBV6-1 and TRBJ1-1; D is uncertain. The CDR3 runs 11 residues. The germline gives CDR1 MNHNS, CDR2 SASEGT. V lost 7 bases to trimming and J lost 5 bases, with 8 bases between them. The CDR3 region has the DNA TGTGCCAGCACCCCGCAGACTGAAGCTTTCTTT. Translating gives CASTPQTEAFF.